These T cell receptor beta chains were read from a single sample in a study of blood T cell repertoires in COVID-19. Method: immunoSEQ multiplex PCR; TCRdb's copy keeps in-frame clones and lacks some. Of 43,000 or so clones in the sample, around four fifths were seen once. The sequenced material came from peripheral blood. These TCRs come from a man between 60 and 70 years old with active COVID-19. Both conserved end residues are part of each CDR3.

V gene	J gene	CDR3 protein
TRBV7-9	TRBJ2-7	CASSRDRSYEQYF
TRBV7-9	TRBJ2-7	CASSPIARDYEQYF
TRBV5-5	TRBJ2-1	CASSLDRGHTYNEQFF
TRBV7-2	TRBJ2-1	CASSLTYNEQFF
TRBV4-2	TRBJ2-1	CASSHYRDRRSYNEQFF
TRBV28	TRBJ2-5	CASSTLDRGGETQYF
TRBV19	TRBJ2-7	CASSPGTSGNYEQYF
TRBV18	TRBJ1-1	CASSPRDRNTEAFF
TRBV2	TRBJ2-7	CASSDAGRQYF
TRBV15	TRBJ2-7	CATSRRDRDLGQYF
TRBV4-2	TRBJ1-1	CASSPGGRTEAFF
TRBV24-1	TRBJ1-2	CATSESGVGYTF
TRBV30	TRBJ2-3	CAWSLAGADTQYF
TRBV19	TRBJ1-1	CASSSRQGAERTAFF
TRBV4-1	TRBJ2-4	CASSQLALTKNIQYF
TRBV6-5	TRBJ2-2	CASTGTPDTGELFF
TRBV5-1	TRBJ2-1	CASSLGTSANEQFF
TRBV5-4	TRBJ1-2	CASSPGTPGGANYGYTF
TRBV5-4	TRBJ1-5	CASSYGTPNSNQPQHF
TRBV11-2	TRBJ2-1	CASTVTAGSSYNEQFF